The rows below give T cell receptor beta chains drawn from one sample of a study of graft-versus-host responses after intestinal transplantation. The antigens these receptors bind are not known. Generated by immunoSEQ multiplex PCR, the TCRdb table keeps only in-frame clones and is missing some. The sample yields over 55,000 clones, 84% seen once. This specimen was unstimulated CD4+ T cells sorted from spleen or lymph node cells, taken before transplant. The receptors come from a human donor who was the organ donor for an intestinal transplant. Both conserved end residues are part of each CDR3. D genes are given only for firm matches.

V: TRBV18
D: -
J: TRBJ1-6
CDR3: CARALVQGSSPLHF

V: TRBV18
D: TRBD1
J: TRBJ1-4
CDR3: CASSPTTGESEKLFF

V: TRBV25-1
D: -
J: TRBJ2-1
CDR3: CASSAQGNEQFF

V: TRBV19
D: TRBD2
J: TRBJ2-5
CDR3: CASGGEQETQYF

V: TRBV4-2
D: -
J: TRBJ2-3
CDR3: CASSQDPTGPSTDTQYF

V: TRBV11-3
D: -
J: TRBJ2-1
CDR3: CASSWDIGSNEQFF

V: TRBV27
D: TRBD1
J: TRBJ2-2
CDR3: CASSPQGARTGELFF

V: TRBV7-2
D: TRBD1
J: TRBJ1-3
CDR3: CASSLQARGLSGNTIYF

V: TRBV2
D: -
J: TRBJ2-3
CDR3: CASRIQGVPDTQYF

V: TRBV6-1
D: TRBD1
J: TRBJ1-6
CDR3: CASSGYSGTGSSYNSPLHF

V: TRBV4-1
D: -
J: TRBJ1-2
CDR3: CASSQPRRGGYYGYTF

V: TRBV5-6
D: TRBD2
J: TRBJ2-1
CDR3: CASSLPGSGTSVDEQFF

V: TRBV11-2
D: TRBD1
J: TRBJ2-5
CDR3: CASSLERGQEATYF